This section outlines one T cell receptor (beta chain) sequence together with its context. Its antigen is still unknown. The data stem from a study of long-term antiretroviral therapy in people with HIV. The overall study: In the earliest collections, sampling predates the 2015 immediate-ART recommendation by about a decade. General study findings and limits: Despite increasing after ART, diversity remained lower than that of transplant donor controls.

V lost 5 bases to trimming and J lost 4 bases, with 19 bases between them. Germline lookup yields CDR1 SGHVS and CDR2 FQNEAQ. CDR3 size: 16 residues. Survey-level immunoSEQ v3.0 assays were run. Measured with immunoSEQ multiplex PCR; TCRdb has only the in-frame clones, and not every one. The data contain around 30,000 clones, roughly 96% of them singletons. The specimen was unsorted PBMCs, collected 6.6 years after starting antiretroviral therapy. This TCR derives from a young man with HIV. The chain is built from TRBV7-8 and TRBJ2-3; D perhaps matches TRBD1 (5 bases). CDR3 coding DNA: TGTGCCAGCAGCCCCCGGCGACAGCTCCCCCCAGATACGCAGTATTTT. It codes for CASSPRRQLPPDTQYF.